The 6 T cell receptor beta chains below were found in one sample sequenced in a study of blood T cell repertoires in COVID-19. The repertoire was sequenced with immunoSEQ multiplex PCR; TCRdb's copy has only in-frame clones and lacks some. The sample holds 150,000 to 200,000 clones, about 91% seen once. Material for sequencing was peripheral blood. All receptors derive from a woman aged 25 to 45 with acute or convalescent COVID-19.

This rearrangement joins TRBV6-5 to TRBJ1-3; 8 bases fit TRBD1. The CDR3 has 15 amino acids. Germline V lookup: CDR1 MNHEY, CDR2 SVGAGI. Trimming cost V 3 bases and J 3 bases; bases outside gene matches: 4. The CDR3: CASSYQGAVGNTIYF. The CDR3 DNA sequence: TGTGCCAGCAGTTATCAGGGGGCGGTTGGAAACACCATATATTTT.

The gene calls are TRBV24-1 and TRBJ2-1, with 9 bases that match TRBD2. With 4 bases clipped from V and 0 bases from J, the junction kept 3 bases outside the gene matches. This CDR3 contains 16 residues. CDR1 and CDR2 from the germline V gene are KGHDR and SFDVKD. For the CDR3, the DNA is TGTGCCACCAGTGACCCGACTAGCGGCTCCTACAATGAGCAGTTCTTC. This encodes CATSDPTSGSYNEQFF.

This clone appeared a single time. This sequence joins TRBV20-1 and TRBJ1-3; a possible D gene is TRBD1 (5 bases). Germline lookup yields CDR1 DFQATT and CDR2 SNEGSKA (reference sequence). The V end lost 3 bases, the J end lost 10 bases, and 10 bases lay between the germline ends. This CDR3 comprises 11 residues. CDR3 in DNA: TGCAGTGCTAGTCAGGGCGGAACCATATATTTT. It yields the protein CSASQGGTIYF.

The V call is TRBV4-1, the J call TRBJ1-4; D is uncertain. V was shortened by 6 bases and J by 0 bases, with 14 bases between the two germline ends. The CDR3 sequence is 16 residues long. From germline, CDR1 is MGHRA and CDR2 YSYEKL. The CDR3 DNA is TGCGCCAGCAGGAAGATCTTAACAGCAACTAATGAAAAACTGTTTTTT. Amino acid sequence: CASRKILTATNEKLFF.

V is TRBV24-1 and J is TRBJ2-5; TRBD1 is a possible D gene (6 bases). Trimming cost V 6 bases and J 5 bases, with 21 bases left between them. Germline V gene data show CDR1 as KGHDR and CDR2 as SFDVKD. The CDR3 consists of 16 residues. In DNA, the CDR3 is TGTGCCACCAGTAGCCTAGGAGCGCAGGGGCCTGAGACCCAGTACTTC. Translation gives CATSSLGAQGPETQYF.

The chain carries TRBV2 and TRBJ2-3; 10 positions agree with TRBD2. The trim removed 6 bases at V and 4 bases at J, leaving 10 bases unmatched. The CDR3 is 16 amino acids. CDR1 and CDR2 (germline): SNHLY, FYNNEI. CDR3 sequence reads: CASREREGLVADTQYF. CDR3 sequence (DNA): TGTGCCAGCAGGGAGCGGGAGGGCCTTGTCGCAGATACGCAGTATTTT.